These 22 T cell receptor beta chains originate from one sample sequenced in a study of T-cell memory formation after mild COVID-19. TCRdb reprocessed the 5' RACE reads via MiXCR and lists one record per CDR3 protein. The table includes a few hundred thousand distinct CDR3 sequences, approximately 16% detected once. Input material: PBMCs or a T cell subset sorted from them (not recorded which). Receptor source: a young man who had mild COVID-19 (a few samples of this study predate the infection). Cell type and time point are not known.

The chain joins TRBV4-3 to TRBJ2-2; D possibly corresponds to TRBD1 (5 bases). This CDR3 comprises 16 residues. Germline CDR1 is LGHNA and CDR2 is YSLEER. Trimming took off 0 bases at V and 1 base at J, with 9 bases between the two ends. CDR3 sequence: CASSQDGQGNTGELFF. In DNA, the CDR3 is TGCGCCAGCAGCCAAGACGGCCAGGGGAACACCGGGGAGCTGTTTTTT.

The chain uses TRBV27 and TRBJ1-5; TRBD1 is a possible D gene (6 bases). Germline assignment: CDR1 MNHEY and CDR2 SMNVEV (reference sequence). V was clipped by 5 bases and J by 6 bases, with 14 bases between them. The CDR3 runs to 14 residues. The CDR3 DNA reads TGTGCCAGCAGTGAATTGGGGGGGGCTCAGCCCCAGCATTTT. Amino acids: CASSELGGAQPQHF.

This clonotype appeared many times. This rearrangement joins TRBV5-5 to TRBJ2-1; TRBD1 aligns across 7 bases. Germline values: CDR1 SGHKS, CDR2 YYEKEE (reference sequence). V was pared by 3 bases and J by 5 bases, with 5 bases of the junction left unmatched. The CDR3 is made up of 14 amino acids. For the CDR3, the DNA is TGTGCCAGCAGCTGGTTTACAGGGGACAATGAGCAGTTCTTC. It is translated as CASSWFTGDNEQFF.

The chain joins TRBV11-2 to TRBJ1-1, with TRBD1 as a possible D gene (6 bases). Between the trimmed V and J ends, which lost 6 bases and 1 base, there was a span of 15 bases. CDR3 length: 15 residues. Germline CDR1 is SGHAT and CDR2 is FQNNGV. The CDR3 DNA is TGTGCCAGCAGGGCGCAGGGGCGCGGGAACACTGAAGCTTTCTTT. Residues: CASRAQGRGNTEAFF.

The chain couples TRBV18 to TRBJ2-6, with TRBD2 identical over 7 bases. The CDR3 has 15 residues. Germline V CDR1 and CDR2: KGHSH, LQKENI. Trimming took 6 bases from V and 4 from J; bases not matched to a gene: 6. The CDR3 DNA is TGTGCCAGCTCGGGAGGGCAAGGAGGGGCCAACGTCCTGACTTTC. Its protein is CASSGGQGGANVLTF.

The chain couples TRBV13 to TRBJ2-6, with 8 positions matching TRBD1. CDR1 and CDR2 from the germline V gene are PRHDT and FYEKMQ (reference sequence). With 7 bases clipped from V and 0 bases from J, the junction kept 14 bases outside the gene matches. The CDR3 is 19 residues long. Here the CDR3 DNA reads TGTGCCAGCACCTCTCCGGCGGCAGGGGGCGTCTCTGGGGCCAACGTCCTGACTTTC. It translates to CASTSPAAGGVSGANVLTF. The full variable domain, in which reference TRBV13 and TRBJ2-6 provide the parts outside the CDR3, is AAGVIQSPRHLIKEKRETATLKCYPIPRHDTVYWYQQGPGQDPQFLISFYEKMQSDKGSIPDRFSAQQFSDYHSELNMSSLELGDSALYFCASTSPAAGGVSGANVLTFGAGSRLTVL.

V gene TRBV20-1 combines with J gene TRBJ2-4, with D unclear. The V and J ends lost 3 bases and 0 bases respectively, with 6 bases between them. Per the germline V gene, CDR1 is DFQATT and CDR2 is SNEGSKA (reference sequence). This CDR3 spans 13 amino acids. The CDR3 loop is CSARGQAKNIQYF. In DNA, the CDR3 is TGCAGTGCTAGGGGTCAAGCCAAAAACATTCAGTACTTC.

This clonotype has more than one count but fewer than ten. This sequence joins TRBV7-2 and TRBJ2-7; TRBD1 agrees at 10 bases. Looked up from germline, CDR1 is SGHTA and CDR2 is FQGNSA. The CDR3 has 15 residues. The V and J ends lost 5 bases and 0 bases, in that order; junction bases with no gene match: 4. This CDR3 is CASSPWTGGSYEQYF. CDR3 coding DNA: TGTGCCAGCAGCCCATGGACAGGGGGCTCCTACGAGCAGTACTTC.

The chain couples TRBV7-9 to TRBJ1-2; tentatively, D is TRBD1 (5 bases). V was clipped by 8 bases and J by 8 bases, with 18 bases between them. CDR3 length: 13 amino acids. Germline-derived CDR1 and CDR2 are SEHNR and FQNEAQ (reference sequence). Written as DNA, the CDR3 is TGTGCCAGCGTCCTCCTGGGGGTTGGAGGCTACACCTTC. It codes for CASVLLGVGGYTF.

This clonotype was seen ten or more times. V usage is TRBV24-1 and J usage is TRBJ2-5; tentative D call: TRBD2 (6 bases). Germline V gene data show CDR1 as KGHDR and CDR2 as SFDVKD. Trimming took 4 bases from V and 1 from J, leaving 6 bases between them. The CDR3 covers 13 residues. The CDR3 region has the DNA TGTGCCACCAGTGACGGGAGCCAAGAGACCCAGTACTTC. Amino acid sequence: CATSDGSQETQYF.

This rearrangement joins TRBV4-1 to TRBJ1-4; tentatively, D is TRBD1 (6 bases). Trimming pared 1 base from V and 8 bases from J, leaving 20 bases between. CDR1 and CDR2 (germline): MGHRA, YSYEKL. This CDR3 has 17 residues. The CDR3, as DNA: TGCGCCAGCAGCCAAGTCCTCTCCCGGGGGGCGCGGGAAAAACTGTTTTTT. It is translated as CASSQVLSRGAREKLFF.

The chain links TRBV15 to TRBJ2-5; the match to TRBD2 covers 9 bases. J lost 4 bases, V lost 5 bases, and 8 bases had no gene match. Germline V lookup: CDR1 LNHNV, CDR2 YYDKDF (reference sequence). The CDR3 is 15 residues long. The CDR3 spells CATSPTSGTLETQYF. The DNA of the CDR3 is TGTGCCACCAGCCCGACTAGCGGAACTCTAGAGACCCAGTACTTC. Variable domain in full (rest from reference TRBV15 and TRBJ2-5): DAMVIQNPRYQVTQFGKPVTLSCSQTLNHNVMYWYQQKSSQAPKLLFHYYDKDFNNEADTPDNFQSRRPNTSFCFLDIRSPGLGDTAMYLCATSPTSGTLETQYFGPGTRLLVL.

This clonotype was picked up a small number of times. The chain links TRBV6-5 to TRBJ1-2; TRBD1 matches at 9 bases. Germline lookup yields CDR1 MNHEY and CDR2 SVGAGI. V shed 6 bases, J shed 2 bases, and the junction held 4 bases outside the gene matches. The CDR3 is made up of 14 amino acids. CDR3 nucleotides: TGTGCCAGCAGAACAGGGGGCGCCAACTATGGCTACACCTTC. This encodes CASRTGGANYGYTF.

The sample holds many counts of this clonotype. J is TRBJ2-3 and V is TRBV5-1; D perhaps matches TRBD2 (6 bases). The germline V gene encodes CDR1 SGHRS and CDR2 YFSETQ. The CDR3 loop spans 16 amino acids. V lost 0 bases to trimming and J lost 4 bases, with 15 bases between them. The CDR3 DNA reads TGCGCCAGCAGCTTGGGATCTAGCGTCGCCCCAGATACGCAGTATTTT. Protein sequence: CASSLGSSVAPDTQYF.

This clonotype was detected a few times. The rearrangement joins TRBV15 to TRBJ2-2, with D unclear. Looked up from germline, CDR1 is LNHNV and CDR2 is YYDKDF (reference sequence). The CDR3 sequence is 13 residues long. V was clipped by 4 bases and J by 7 bases, with 10 bases between them. CDR3 in DNA: TGTGCCACCAGCAACCTGGTAAACGGGGAGCTGTTTTTT. This sequence encodes CATSNLVNGELFF.

This clonotype was detected a few times. The chain links TRBV7-6 to TRBJ1-6; tentative D call: TRBD1 (5 bases). The length of the CDR3 is 15 residues. Trimming pared 1 base from V and 9 bases from J, leaving 13 bases between. Looked up from germline, CDR1 is SGHVS and CDR2 is FNYEAQ. The CDR3 region is CASSLDPGPASPLHF. The DNA for the CDR3 is TGTGCCAGCAGCTTAGACCCGGGACCGGCTTCACCCCTCCACTTT.

The chain has TRBV6-2 or TRBV6-3 and TRBJ2-1; 7 nucleotides match TRBD2. CDR3 length: 14 amino acids. J was trimmed by 5 bases and V by 2 bases; bases with no gene match: 3. Looked up from germline, CDR1 is MNHEY and CDR2 is SVGEGT. CDR3 loop: CASSYDGLDNEQFF. CDR3 in DNA: TGTGCCAGCAGTTACGACGGACTAGACAATGAGCAGTTCTTC.

This clonotype has just a few counts. V gene TRBV4-3 combines with J gene TRBJ2-3; TRBD1 matches at 7 bases. Trimming at V came to 0 bases and at J to 1 base, leaving 7 bases not matched to a gene. The germline gives CDR1 LGHNA, CDR2 YSLEER. This CDR3 contains 17 residues. The DNA for the CDR3 is TGCGCCAGCAGCCAAGATTTCGACGGGACAGGCACAGATACGCAGTATTTT. It specifies CASSQDFDGTGTDTQYF.

This clonotype showed up just a few times. This chain uses TRBV5-1 with TRBJ1-2; 8 bases are shared with TRBD1. Trimming at V came to 5 bases and at J to 1 base, leaving 7 bases not matched to a gene. The CDR3 length is 15 residues. Looked up from germline, CDR1 is SGHRS and CDR2 is YFSETQ. The CDR3 region has the DNA TGCGCCAGCAGTACGGGACAGGCGATTAACTATGGCTACACCTTC. Amino acid sequence: CASSTGQAINYGYTF.

The V call is TRBV27, the J call TRBJ2-1, with TRBD2 as a possible D gene (5 bases). CDR1 is MNHEY, CDR2 SMNVEV, per germline (reference sequence). CDR3 size: 15 residues. V was clipped by 2 bases and J by 2 bases, with 10 bases between them. The CDR3 protein is CASSLRRSTYNEQFF. DNA for the CDR3: TGTGCCAGCAGTTTACGGAGGAGTACCTACAATGAGCAGTTCTTC.

This rearrangement joins TRBV4-3 to TRBJ2-5; the match to TRBD2 covers 8 bases. Per the germline V gene, CDR1 is LGHNA and CDR2 is YSLEER. Trimming cost V 0 bases and J 5 bases; bases outside gene matches: 11. The CDR3 is made up of 17 amino acids. This chain's CDR3 is CASSQEPPRGDGETQYF. The CDR3 nucleotides read TGCGCCAGCAGCCAAGAACCTCCGCGGGGGGATGGGGAGACCCAGTACTTC.

This chain joins TRBV4-3 and TRBJ2-5; TRBD2 matches 11 bases. The trim removed 1 base at V and 3 bases at J, leaving 4 bases unmatched. This CDR3 comprises 16 residues. From germline, CDR1 is LGHNA and CDR2 YSLEER. DNA for the CDR3: TGCGCCAGCAGCCAAGGGCCGGGACTAGCGGAAGAGACCCAGTACTTC. The encoded protein is CASSQGPGLAEETQYF.